The subject of this entry is one T cell receptor beta chain. Authors' analysis steps: It was from reference gene primer amplification that nucleated cell counts were estimated. The data were produced by immunoSEQ multiplex PCR, yet TCRdb's version contains in-frame clones alone and is incomplete. Clonal size and the V and J genes are those of that table, whereas D and trimming came from the DNA. The profile covers about 300,000 clones, with 85% to 90% appearing a single time and 6% to 8% taken by the ten largest. This entry is derived from a study of blood T cell repertoires in COVID-19. As for the study in general: Donors in the United States, Italy and Spain gave samples during acute or convalescent COVID-19. The cDNA or gDNA used as material had been derived from T cells, B-cell-depleted T cells, or PBMCs.

Germline V lookup: CDR1 LNHDA, CDR2 SQIVND (reference sequence). CDR3 length equals 15 residues. The V and J ends lost 5 bases and 6 bases, in that order; junction bases with no gene match: 11. Specimen: peripheral blood. The chain has TRBV19 and TRBJ1-2; 8 bases agree with TRBD1. The sequence derives from a woman aged 50 to 60 with COVID-19, enrolled during active disease. Written as DNA, the CDR3 is TGTGCCAGTAGTCTCGGGTCCGGGACAGGAGATGGCTACACCTTC. Translating it yields CASSLGSGTGDGYTF.